The 8 T cell receptor beta chains below all came from one sample that was sequenced in a study of blood T cell repertoires in COVID-19 (dated by TCRdb to 2018 to 2021). Libraries were prepared through the immunoSEQ multiplex PCR assay. In its TCRdb copy, this immuneACCESS table keeps in-frame sequences only and misses some clones. Where compared with another copy, unresolved V genes explain less than half of these, and the others have no known cause. The sample contains some 30,000 clones, around 90% of them found a single time. The top ten hold about 5% of the sample. Sequencing was performed on peripheral blood. The receptors were gathered from a woman aged 65 to 85 with active COVID-19.

The chain recombines TRBV28 with TRBJ1-3, with D possibly matching TRBD1 (5 bases). This CDR3 spans 15 amino acids. Germline V lookup: CDR1 MDHEN, CDR2 SYDVKM. V lost 8 bases and J lost 3, with 17 bases in between. As DNA, the CDR3 is TGTGCCAGCCCACCCCAAGGCGGGGGTGGAAACACCATATATTTT. This sequence encodes CASPPQGGGGNTIYF.

The CDR3 coding sequence is TGTGCCAGCAGTTTATTCGGGGGGGCCCCCTACGAGCAGTACTTC. Translated, it gives CASSLFGGAPYEQYF. The V and J genes are TRBV28 and TRBJ2-7, with 8 bases identical to TRBD2. The trim removed 1 base at V and 2 bases at J, leaving 4 bases unmatched. Germline lookup yields CDR1 MDHEN and CDR2 SYDVKM. The length of the CDR3 is 15 residues. Filled out from reference TRBV28 and TRBJ2-7, the complete variable domain reads DVKVTQSSRYLVKRTGEKVFLECVQDMDHENMFWYRQDPGLGLRLIYFSYDVKMKEKGDIPEGYSVSREKKERFSLILESASTNQTSMYLCASSLFGGAPYEQYFGPGTRLTVT.

The chain has TRBV18 and TRBJ2-7, with 9 positions matching TRBD1. The CDR3 covers 14 residues. The V segment lost 3 bases and the J segment 2 bases; nucleotides outside the gene matches: 2. Germline CDR1 is KGHSH and CDR2 is LQKENI. The CDR3 DNA reads TGTGCCAGCTCACCCGGGACAGGGCCCTACGAGCAGTACTTC. It is translated as CASSPGTGPYEQYF.

The chain employs TRBV6-2 or TRBV6-3 and TRBJ2-7; TRBD2 is a possible D gene (5 bases). Trimming left V 3 bases short and J 7 bases short, with 13 bases between. Germline V CDR1 and CDR2: MNHEY, SVGEGT. The CDR3 length is 13 residues. The CDR3 nucleotides are TGTGCCAGCAGTTATAGTAGCTCGGGGGAGCAGTACTTC. Translation: CASSYSSSGEQYF.

The V call is TRBV6-2 or TRBV6-3, the J call TRBJ1-2, with D uncertain. The CDR3 runs to 13 residues. Trimming shortened V by 0 bases and J by 6 bases, and 8 bases separated the two germline ends. In germline, CDR1 is MNHEY, CDR2 SVGEGT. CDR3 sequence: CASSYSIDNGYTF. The CDR3 region has the DNA TGTGCCAGCAGTTACTCTATCGACAATGGCTACACCTTC.

This rearrangement joins TRBV19 to TRBJ2-2; 7 nucleotides line up with TRBD1. This CDR3 has 15 residues. V lost 3 bases to trimming and J lost 3 bases; unmatched junction nucleotides: 4. Germline loops: CDR1 LNHDA, CDR2 SQIVND (reference sequence). The CDR3 DNA reads as TGTGCCAGTAGTATCGTGACAGGGTACACCGGGGAGCTGTTTTTT. Its translation is CASSIVTGYTGELFF.

The chain joins TRBV6-2 or TRBV6-3 to TRBJ1-1, with no clear D. The V end lost 2 bases, the J end lost 3 bases, and 13 bases lay between the germline ends. Germline lookup yields CDR1 MNHEY and CDR2 SVGEGT. CDR3 length: 15 amino acids. The CDR3 protein is CASSYELPRDTEAFF. The CDR3 nucleotides read TGTGCCAGCAGTTACGAGCTCCCGAGGGACACTGAAGCTTTCTTT.

This chain links TRBV5-5 with TRBJ2-7; D possibly corresponds to TRBD1 (6 bases). Between the trimmed V and J ends, which lost 4 bases and 2 bases, there was a span of 16 bases. The CDR3 has 15 amino acids. CDR1 SGHKS and CDR2 YYEKEE come from the germline V gene (reference sequence). This CDR3 is CASSVTGSGTYEQYF. The CDR3 nucleotides read TGTGCCAGCAGCGTAACAGGGTCAGGAACCTACGAGCAGTACTTC.